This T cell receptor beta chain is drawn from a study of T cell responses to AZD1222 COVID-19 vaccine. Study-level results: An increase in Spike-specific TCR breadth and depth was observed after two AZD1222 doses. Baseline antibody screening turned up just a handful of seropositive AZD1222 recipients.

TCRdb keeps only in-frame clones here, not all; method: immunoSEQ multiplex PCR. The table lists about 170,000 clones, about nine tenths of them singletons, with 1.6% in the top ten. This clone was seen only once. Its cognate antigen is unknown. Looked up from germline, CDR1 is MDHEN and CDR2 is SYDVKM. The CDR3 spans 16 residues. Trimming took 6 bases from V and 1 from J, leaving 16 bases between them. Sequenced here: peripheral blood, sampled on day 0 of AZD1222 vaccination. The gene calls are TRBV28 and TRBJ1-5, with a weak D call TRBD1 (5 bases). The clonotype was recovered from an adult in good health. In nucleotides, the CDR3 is TGTGCCAGCAGCTCCCAAGCAGGGTTAAGCAATCAGCCCCAGCATTTT. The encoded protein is CASSSQAGLSNQPQHF.